One and the same sample provided the 21 T cell receptor beta chains below, sequenced in a study of shared clonotypes between healthy human individuals. TCRdb's copy holds only in-frame clones and misses some; the assay was immunoSEQ multiplex PCR. Here the sample spans roughly 1,600,000 clones, around 98.5% being singletons. Material: naive CD4+ T cells sorted from blood. The subset is: CD45RA+ positively selected. The origin of the receptors is a man aged 25-45 years in good health.

The chain employs TRBV6-5 and TRBJ1-1, with D possibly being TRBD1 (6 bases). Trimming left V 6 bases short and J 5 bases short, with 13 bases between. This CDR3 region has 13 residues. Per germline, CDR1 MNHEY and CDR2 SVGAGI. This CDR3 reads CASRRGVGTEAFF. CDR3 nucleotides: TGTGCCAGCAGAAGGGGGGTCGGAACTGAAGCTTTCTTT.

This chain joins TRBV6-5 and TRBJ1-3; no clear D gene. Per germline, CDR1 MNHEY and CDR2 SVGAGI. V lost 0 bases to trimming and J lost 4 bases, with 10 bases between them. The CDR3 is made up of 15 amino acids. CDR3 nucleotides: TGTGCCAGCAGTTACTCCTGGGGTAGAGGAAACACCATATATTTT. This sequence encodes CASSYSWGRGNTIYF.

A remark on this clone: The same CDR3 can be traced to other DNA sequences in this sample. CDR3 in amino acids: CASSPKGNQPQHF. The CDR3 nucleotides read TGTGCCAGCTCACCTAAAGGGAATCAGCCCCAGCATTTT. The J gene is TRBJ1-5, the V gene TRBV18; D is unresolved. Trimming took off 3 bases at V and 4 bases at J, with 7 bases between the two ends. This CDR3 is 13 amino acids long. Germline V CDR1 and CDR2: KGHSH, LQKENI.

The CDR3 sequence is CASTRRGRVFQETQYF. CDR3 bases: TGTGCCAGCACTCGCAGGGGCAGGGTCTTCCAAGAGACCCAGTACTTC. This chain uses TRBV5-4 with TRBJ2-5, with a weak D call TRBD1 (6 bases). The CDR3 loop spans 16 amino acids. Trimming removed 6 bases from V and 1 base from J, with 19 bases in between. CDR1 is SGHNT and CDR2 is YYREEE in the germline V gene (reference sequence).

The chain combines TRBV29-1 with TRBJ2-3; D is unclear. The ends were cut back, 5 bases at V and 0 bases at J, with 9 bases in the middle. The CDR3 length is 13 residues. From germline, CDR1 is SQVTM and CDR2 ANQGSEA. The CDR3 protein is CSVLVRSTDTQYF. As DNA, the CDR3 is TGCAGCGTTCTGGTCAGAAGCACAGATACGCAGTATTTT.

The CDR3 nucleotides read TGTGCCAGCAGTCCCGACAACAGGGGCTACAATGAGCAGTTCTTC. It yields the protein CASSPDNRGYNEQFF. V usage is TRBV28 and J usage is TRBJ2-1; 7 nucleotides match TRBD1. Looked up from germline, CDR1 is MDHEN and CDR2 is SYDVKM. This CDR3 is built from 15 residues. J was trimmed by 3 bases and V by 5 bases; bases with no gene match: 7.

Remarks on this clone: Other DNA variants within this sample encode the same CDR3. This rearrangement joins TRBV7-2 to TRBJ2-7; 12 positions match TRBD2. Germline assignment: CDR1 SGHTA and CDR2 FQGNSA. CDR3 length: 14 residues. Germline trimming cut 5 bases from V and 2 bases from J; bases unmatched to any gene: 1. CDR3 coding DNA: TGTGCCAGCAGCCGGACTAGCGGGACCTACGAGCAGTACTTC. Translating gives CASSRTSGTYEQYF.

The chain employs TRBV6-1 and TRBJ2-1, with 12 nucleotides matching TRBD2. Germline CDR1 is MNHNS and CDR2 is SASEGT. Losses at the gene ends were 6 bases for V and 8 bases for J; bases not matched to a gene: 8. This CDR3 contains 15 residues. The CDR3 DNA reads TGTGCCAGCAGACTAGCGGGAGGTCTTGGTGATGAGCAGTTCTTC. This translates into CASRLAGGLGDEQFF.

This chain joins TRBV2 and TRBJ2-3; D possibly corresponds to TRBD2 (6 bases). This CDR3 has 13 residues. Trimming took 8 bases from V and 6 from J, leaving 15 bases between them. Germline V lookup: CDR1 SNHLY, CDR2 FYNNEI. CDR3 region: CASGGRLPDTQYF. The DNA for the CDR3 is TGTGCCAGCGGGGGGAGGCTCCCCGATACGCAGTATTTT.

The CDR3 nucleotides read TGTGCCAGCAGCCTCCTCCCCGGACAAGAGACCCAGTACTTC. Translating gives CASSLLPGQETQYF. The chain couples TRBV7-7 to TRBJ2-5; no clear D. Germline V gene data show CDR1 as SSHAT and CDR2 as FNYEAQ (reference sequence). The CDR3 loop spans 14 amino acids. The germline V and J ends were trimmed by 5 bases and 2 bases, with 12 bases remaining between them.

The V call is TRBV5-1, the J call TRBJ1-1, with TRBD1 as a possible D gene (6 bases). The germline V and J ends were trimmed by 0 bases and 5 bases, with 14 bases remaining between them. The CDR3 extends over 15 amino acids. CDR1 and CDR2 from the germline V gene are SGHRS and YFSETQ. In nucleotides, the CDR3 is TGCGCCAGCAGCTTGGCCACAGGGTCGGGAACTGAAGCTTTCTTT. The encoded protein is CASSLATGSGTEAFF.

The chain couples TRBV9 to TRBJ2-3; the D is unclear. CDR3 length: 15 residues. Trimming removed 3 bases at V and 0 bases at J, with 11 bases between. Germline V CDR1 and CDR2: SGDLS, YYNGEE. CDR3 nucleotides: TGTGCCAGCAGCGCCGTAGGATGGAGCACAGATACGCAGTATTTT. It encodes CASSAVGWSTDTQYF. The full variable domain, with the rest looked up from reference TRBV9 and TRBJ2-3, is DSGVTQTPKHLITATGQRVTLRCSPRSGDLSVYWYQQSLDQGLQFLIQYYNGEERAKGNILERFSAQQFPDLHSELNLSSLELGDSALYFCASSAVGWSTDTQYFGPGTRLTVL.

The CDR3 sequence is CASSSYERDSYEQYF. Here the CDR3 DNA reads TGTGCCAGCAGCTCCTATGAGCGGGACTCCTACGAGCAGTACTTC. The chain joins TRBV7-3 to TRBJ2-7; TRBD2 aligns across 7 bases. This CDR3 comprises 15 residues. V trimming: 4 bases; J trimming: 0 bases; junction bases outside the gene matches: 6. CDR1 is SGHTA and CDR2 is FQGTGA in the germline V gene.

The rearrangement uses TRBV7-2 and TRBJ2-7, with D perhaps matching TRBD1 (6 bases). The V end was cut by 7 bases, the J end by 6 bases, with 19 bases between. Germline V lookup: CDR1 SGHTA, CDR2 FQGNSA. The CDR3 covers 14 residues. The CDR3 DNA reads TGTGCCAGCACCCCCTCCCGGGGCAGGGGCGAGCAGTACTTC. Amino acid sequence: CASTPSRGRGEQYF.

The chain recombines TRBV6-1 with TRBJ2-5; 8 bases line up with TRBD2. Germline CDR1 reads MNHNS; CDR2 reads SASEGT. The CDR3 has 12 residues. Trimming cost V 11 bases and J 5 bases; bases outside gene matches: 7. The DNA of the CDR3 is TGTGCCTCAGTAGCGGGATGGGAGACCCAGTACTTC. Protein sequence: CASVAGWETQYF.

The V and J genes are TRBV28 and TRBJ2-7, with 9 bases that match TRBD2. The CDR3 has 14 amino acids. In germline, CDR1 is MDHEN, CDR2 SYDVKM. After removal of 7 bases from V and 6 bases from J, the junction contained 10 bases not matched to a gene. The CDR3 nucleotides are TGTGCCAGCACACTATTTAGCGGGAGCGGCGAGCAGTACTTC. It encodes CASTLFSGSGEQYF. The full variable domain, in which reference TRBV28 and TRBJ2-7 provide the parts outside the CDR3, is DVKVTQSSRYLVKRTGEKVFLECVQDMDHENMFWYRQDPGLGLRLIYFSYDVKMKEKGDIPEGYSVSREKKERFSLILESASTNQTSMYLCASTLFSGSGEQYFGPGTRLTVT.

This sequence joins TRBV10-3 and TRBJ2-1; TRBD2 aligns across 9 bases. Trimming took 0 bases from V and 5 from J; bases not matched to a gene: 5. The CDR3 has 16 residues. Germline loops: CDR1 ENHRY, CDR2 SYGVKD. CDR3 sequence reads: CAISESISGSDNEQFF. CDR3 bases: TGTGCCATCAGTGAGTCGATTAGCGGGAGTGACAATGAGCAGTTCTTC.

The CDR3 DNA reads TGTGCCAGCAGTCGTGACTACGAGCAGTACTTC. Residues: CASSRDYEQYF. V usage is TRBV27 and J usage is TRBJ2-7; D unclear. V lost 5 bases and J 3 bases, leaving 5 bases between the germline ends. CDR1 and CDR2 from the germline V gene are MNHEY and SMNVEV (reference sequence). This CDR3 spans 11 amino acids.

The V and J genes are TRBV5-6 and TRBJ2-7; TRBD1 aligns across 10 bases. This CDR3 comprises 15 residues. Losses at the gene ends were 3 bases for V and 4 bases for J; bases not matched to a gene: 7. The V gene's germline CDR1 is SGHDT and CDR2 YYEEEE. The CDR3 protein is CASSSRDRGVYEQYF. The CDR3 DNA is TGTGCCAGCAGCTCTCGGGACAGGGGTGTATACGAGCAGTACTTC.

The rearrangement joins TRBV5-4 to TRBJ2-3; 13 bases map to TRBD2. CDR3 length: 16 amino acids. Germline-derived CDR1 and CDR2 are SGHNT and YYREEE (reference sequence). The V and J ends lost 3 bases and 6 bases, in that order; junction bases with no gene match: 7. Written as DNA, the CDR3 is TGTGCCAGCAGCTCGGGACTAGCGGGATCGAGGGATACGCAGTATTTT. It translates to CASSSGLAGSRDTQYF.

J is TRBJ1-4 and V is TRBV4-3, with 7 bases identical to TRBD1. CDR3 size: 18 residues. Looked up from germline, CDR1 is LGHNA and CDR2 is YSLEER. J gave up 7 bases and V 0 bases, and 14 bases lay outside the gene matches. The CDR3 nucleotides are TGCGCCAGCAGCCAAGAGAGCCCCCAGGGGGATCTAGCTGAAAAACTGTTTTTT. It yields the protein CASSQESPQGDLAEKLFF.